The 18 T cell receptor beta chains below all came from one sample that was sequenced in a study of shared clonotypes between healthy human individuals. Measured with immunoSEQ multiplex PCR; TCRdb has only the in-frame clones, and not every one. Of around 2.1 million clones in the sample, nearly 97% were seen once. The sample was naive CD4+ T cells sorted from blood. The subset denotes: CD45RA+ positively selected. The receptors originated from a man aged 18 to 30 in good health.

V gene TRBV9 combines with J gene TRBJ2-6; the match to TRBD1 covers 8 bases. CDR3 size: 16 residues. V dropped 4 bases and J dropped 4; count of bases not matched to a gene: 7. Germline-derived CDR1 and CDR2 are SGDLS and YYNGEE. CDR3 bases: TGTGCCAGCAGCACCGGACAGGGTACAGGGGCCAACGTCCTGACTTTC. Its translation is CASSTGQGTGANVLTF.

The chain carries TRBV5-1 and TRBJ1-1; no clear D gene. Trimming took 7 bases from V and 0 from J, leaving 13 bases between them. The germline gives CDR1 SGHRS, CDR2 YFSETQ. The CDR3 has 14 amino acids. The CDR3 bases are TGCGCCAGCTATAGCGGGGAGCTGAACACTGAAGCTTTCTTT. It specifies CASYSGELNTEAFF.

The V and J genes are TRBV5-1 and TRBJ2-1; 8 bases are shared with TRBD1. J gave up 6 bases and V 2 bases, and 7 bases lay outside the gene matches. The CDR3 runs 15 residues. Germline V gene sequence: CDR1 SGHRS, CDR2 YFSETQ. CDR3 DNA sequence: TGCGCCAGCAGCTTTGGAGACAGGGGCCTCAATGAGCAGTTCTTC. Translation gives CASSFGDRGLNEQFF.

The rearrangement joins TRBV18 to TRBJ1-1, with no clear D. V shed 3 bases and J shed 4 bases, with 12 bases lying between them. The length of the CDR3 is 14 residues. Germline V gene sequence: CDR1 KGHSH, CDR2 LQKENI. The CDR3 DNA follows: TGTGCCAGCTCACCCTTTGGGGAGGGCACTGAAGCTTTCTTT. Its translation: CASSPFGEGTEAFF.

The V and J genes are TRBV27 and TRBJ2-2; TRBD2 matches at 8 bases. The CDR3 has 16 residues. Germline-derived CDR1 and CDR2 are MNHEY and SMNVEV (reference sequence). Germline trimming cut 7 bases from V and 6 bases from J; bases unmatched to any gene: 13. CDR3 coding DNA: TGTGCCAGCACAACGGGGACTAGGTTTAGGTCCGGGGAGCTGTTTTTT. Translating it yields CASTTGTRFRSGELFF.

V and J are TRBV28 and TRBJ2-1, with D unresolved. Germline V lookup: CDR1 MDHEN, CDR2 SYDVKM. With 4 bases removed from V and 11 bases from J, the gap between germline ends came to 12 bases. The length of the CDR3 is 12 residues. The CDR3 DNA reads as TGTGCCAGCAGTTCGGTGAACGATCAGCAGTTCTTC. Protein: CASSSVNDQQFF.

This chain connects TRBV18 to TRBJ1-5; TRBD1 might be the D (5 bases). This CDR3 comprises 14 residues. The V gene's germline CDR1 is KGHSH and CDR2 LQKENI. V shed 4 bases and J shed 5 bases, with 12 bases lying between them. The CDR3 region has the DNA TGTGCCAGCTCACAAGGGGCTGGGGATCAGCCCCAGCATTTT. Its translation: CASSQGAGDQPQHF.

V gene TRBV9 combines with J gene TRBJ2-3, with 7 bases fitting TRBD1. V trimming: 4 bases; J trimming: 6 bases; junction bases outside the gene matches: 8. This CDR3 spans 14 amino acids. From germline, CDR1 is SGDLS and CDR2 YYNGEE. The CDR3 region is CASSIGGVPDTQYF. In nucleotides, the CDR3 is TGTGCCAGCAGCATAGGGGGCGTTCCCGATACGCAGTATTTT.

This sequence joins TRBV6-5 and TRBJ1-1; no firm D call. The V gene lost 2 bases and the J gene lost 3 bases, with 10 bases spanning the gap. There are 14 residues in the CDR3. Looked up from germline, CDR1 is MNHEY and CDR2 is SVGAGI. The CDR3 DNA reads as TGTGCCAGCAGTTACGGCCTTGGGTACACTGAAGCTTTCTTT. Translated, it gives CASSYGLGYTEAFF.

This sequence joins TRBV2 and TRBJ2-3; D is undetermined. V was trimmed by 4 bases and J by 3 bases, leaving 8 bases between them. This CDR3 is 13 amino acids long. Germline lookup yields CDR1 SNHLY and CDR2 FYNNEI. The CDR3 protein is CASSGSPTDTQYF. The CDR3 coding sequence is TGTGCCAGCAGTGGGAGTCCAACAGATACGCAGTATTTT.

The chain joins TRBV6-1 to TRBJ2-5; D is perhaps TRBD1 or TRBD2 (5 bases each). Germline V lookup: CDR1 MNHNS, CDR2 SASEGT. Between the trimmed V and J ends, which lost 1 base and 3 bases, there was a span of 15 bases. The CDR3 is 16 residues long. CDR3 sequence: CASSEGPGLQEETQYF. CDR3 nucleotide sequence: TGTGCCAGCAGTGAAGGGCCGGGGCTCCAGGAAGAGACCCAGTACTTC.

V usage is TRBV4-3 and J usage is TRBJ2-2; TRBD2 matches at 10 bases. CDR1 and CDR2 from the germline V gene are LGHNA and YSLEER. V shed 0 bases, J shed 0 bases, and the junction held 7 bases outside the gene matches. The CDR3 sequence is 19 residues long. The CDR3 region is CASSQDPGLASANTGELFF. CDR3 coding DNA: TGCGCCAGCAGCCAAGATCCGGGACTAGCGTCCGCGAACACCGGGGAGCTGTTTTTT.

This chain joins TRBV10-3 and TRBJ1-2; 10 nucleotides match TRBD1. Unmatched junction bases numbered 5, after V lost 3 bases and J lost 7 bases. The CDR3 consists of 14 residues. Per germline, CDR1 ENHRY and CDR2 SYGVKD. The CDR3 nucleotides are TGTGCCATCAGTGAAGGGGGACAGGGGCTTGGCTACACCTTC. This translates into CAISEGGQGLGYTF.

This chain links TRBV5-5 with TRBJ2-1; no clear D. V lost 2 bases to trimming and J lost 5 bases, with 14 bases between them. CDR3 length: 15 residues. CDR1 and CDR2 (germline): SGHKS, YYEKEE (reference sequence). DNA for the CDR3: TGTGCCAGCAGCTTTCTGATGGGGATCGACAATGAGCAGTTCTTC. It translates to CASSFLMGIDNEQFF.

The chain combines TRBV30 with TRBJ1-6; a possible D gene is TRBD1 (6 bases). CDR3 size: 16 residues. V lost 2 bases, J lost 7 bases, and 18 bases lay in between. Germline CDR1 is GTSNPN and CDR2 is SVGIG (reference sequence). In nucleotides, the CDR3 is TGTGCCTGGAGTTATGGCCCAGGACAGATCAATTCACCCCTCCACTTT. It encodes CAWSYGPGQINSPLHF. Full variable domain (outside the CDR3, taken from reference TRBV30 and TRBJ1-6): SQTIHQWPATLVQPVGSPLSLECTVEGTSNPNLYWYRQAAGRGLQLLFYSVGIGQISSEVPQNLSASRPQDRQFILSSKKLLLSDSGFYLCAWSYGPGQINSPLHFGNGTRLTVT.

The chain combines TRBV5-1 with TRBJ1-4; D is perhaps TRBD1 (5 bases). This CDR3 contains 16 residues. The germline V gene has CDR1 SGHRS and CDR2 YFSETQ. The V end lost 6 bases, the J end lost 7 bases, and 22 bases lay between the germline ends. For the CDR3, the DNA is TGCGCCAGCACCACGGTGCCGGCGGCGGGGACTGAAAAACTGTTTTTT. Translation gives CASTTVPAAGTEKLFF.

The V call is TRBV7-2, the J call TRBJ2-2, with 9 positions matching TRBD2. Germline trimming cut 5 bases from V and 4 bases from J; bases unmatched to any gene: 5. The CDR3 loop spans 15 amino acids. Germline CDR1 reads SGHTA; CDR2 reads FQGNSA. The CDR3 region is CASSPGLALTGELFF. CDR3 in DNA: TGTGCCAGCAGCCCGGGACTAGCCCTCACCGGGGAGCTGTTTTTT.

The chain carries TRBV5-6 and TRBJ1-1; no clear D gene. Germline loops: CDR1 SGHDT, CDR2 YYEEEE. CDR3 length equals 14 residues. Trimming shortened V by 0 bases and J by 5 bases, and 11 bases separated the two germline ends. The CDR3 reads CASSLDGWRTEAFF. The CDR3, as DNA: TGTGCCAGCAGCTTGGACGGGTGGAGGACTGAAGCTTTCTTT. Based on the CDR3 plus reference TRBV5-6 and TRBJ1-1, the full variable domain is DAGVTQSPTHLIKTRGQQVTLRCSPKSGHDTVSWYQQALGQGPQFIFQYYEEEERQRGNFPDRFSGHQFPNYSSELNVNALLLGDSALYLCASSLDGWRTEAFFGQGTRLTVV.